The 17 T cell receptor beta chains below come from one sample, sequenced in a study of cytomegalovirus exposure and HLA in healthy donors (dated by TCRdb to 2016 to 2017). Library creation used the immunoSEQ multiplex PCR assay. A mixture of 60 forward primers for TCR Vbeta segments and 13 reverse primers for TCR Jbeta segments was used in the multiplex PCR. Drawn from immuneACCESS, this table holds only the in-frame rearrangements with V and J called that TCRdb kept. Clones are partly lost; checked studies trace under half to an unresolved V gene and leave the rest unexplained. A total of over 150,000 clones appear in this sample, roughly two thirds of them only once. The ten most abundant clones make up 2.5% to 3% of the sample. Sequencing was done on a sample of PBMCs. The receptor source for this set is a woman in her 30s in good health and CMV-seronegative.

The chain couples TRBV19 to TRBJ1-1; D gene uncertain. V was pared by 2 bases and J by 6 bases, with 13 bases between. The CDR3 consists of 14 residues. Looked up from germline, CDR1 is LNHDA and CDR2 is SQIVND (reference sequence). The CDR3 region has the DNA TGTGCCAGTAGTATAAGCGGCATTTTGCCTGAAGCTTTCTTT. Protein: CASSISGILPEAFF.

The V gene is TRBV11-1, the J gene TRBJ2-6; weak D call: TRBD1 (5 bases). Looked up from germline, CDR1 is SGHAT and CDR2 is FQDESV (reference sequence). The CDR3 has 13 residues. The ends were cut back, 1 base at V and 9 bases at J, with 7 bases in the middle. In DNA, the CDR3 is TGTGCCAGCAGCTTAGGACAGATCAACGTCCTGACTTTC. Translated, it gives CASSLGQINVLTF.

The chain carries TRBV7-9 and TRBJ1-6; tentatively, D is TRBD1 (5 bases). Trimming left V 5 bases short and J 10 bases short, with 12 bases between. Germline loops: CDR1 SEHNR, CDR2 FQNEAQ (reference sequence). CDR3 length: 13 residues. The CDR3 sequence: CASSNPTVSPLHF. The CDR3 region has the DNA TGTGCCAGCAGCAACCCGACAGTCTCACCCCTCCACTTT. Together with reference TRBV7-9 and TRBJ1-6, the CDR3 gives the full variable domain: DTGVSQNPRHKITKRGQNVTFRCDPISEHNRLYWYRQTLGQGPEFLTYFQNEAQLEKSRLLSDRFSAERPKGSFSTLEIQRTEQGDSAMYLCASSNPTVSPLHFGNGTRLTVT.

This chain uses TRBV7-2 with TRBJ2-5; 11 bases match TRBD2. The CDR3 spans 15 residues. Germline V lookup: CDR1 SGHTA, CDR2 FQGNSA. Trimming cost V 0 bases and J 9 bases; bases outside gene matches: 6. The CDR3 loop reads CASSLAPLAGAPQYF. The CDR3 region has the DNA TGTGCCAGCAGCTTAGCGCCACTAGCGGGGGCCCCCCAGTACTTC.

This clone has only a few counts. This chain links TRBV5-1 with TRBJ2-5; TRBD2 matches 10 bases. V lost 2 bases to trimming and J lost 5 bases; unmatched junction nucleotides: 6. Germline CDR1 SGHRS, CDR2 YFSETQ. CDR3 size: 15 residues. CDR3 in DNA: TGCGCCAGCAGCTTCCAAGCGGGGGGGCTCGAGACCCAGTACTTC. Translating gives CASSFQAGGLETQYF.

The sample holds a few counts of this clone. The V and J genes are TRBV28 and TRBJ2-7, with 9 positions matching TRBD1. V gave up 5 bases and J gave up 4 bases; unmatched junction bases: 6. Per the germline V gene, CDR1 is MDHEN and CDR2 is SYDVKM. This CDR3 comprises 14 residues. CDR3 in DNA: TGTGCCAGCAGTACACAGGGGGCTACGTACGAGCAGTACTTC. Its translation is CASSTQGATYEQYF.

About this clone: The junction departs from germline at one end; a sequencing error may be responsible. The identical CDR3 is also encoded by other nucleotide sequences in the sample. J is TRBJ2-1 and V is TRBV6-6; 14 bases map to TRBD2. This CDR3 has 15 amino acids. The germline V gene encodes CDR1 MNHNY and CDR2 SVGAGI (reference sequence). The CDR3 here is CASSYGLAGGNEQFF. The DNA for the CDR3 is TGCGCCAGCAGTTACGGACTAGCGGGGGGCAATGAGCAGTTCTTC.

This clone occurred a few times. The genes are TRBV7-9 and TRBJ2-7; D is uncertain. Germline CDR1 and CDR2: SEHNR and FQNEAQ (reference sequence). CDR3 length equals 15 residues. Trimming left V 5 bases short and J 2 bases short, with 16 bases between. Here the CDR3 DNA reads TGTGCCAGCAGCGCGTCTCTTAGATCGCCCTACGAGCAGTACTTC. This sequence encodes CASSASLRSPYEQYF.

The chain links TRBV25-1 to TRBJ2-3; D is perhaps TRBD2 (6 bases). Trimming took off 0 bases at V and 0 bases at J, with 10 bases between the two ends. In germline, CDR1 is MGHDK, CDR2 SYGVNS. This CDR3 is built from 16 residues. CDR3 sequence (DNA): TGTGCCAGCAGTGAATATACGGGAGCAAGCACAGATACGCAGTATTTT. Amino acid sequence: CASSEYTGASTDTQYF.

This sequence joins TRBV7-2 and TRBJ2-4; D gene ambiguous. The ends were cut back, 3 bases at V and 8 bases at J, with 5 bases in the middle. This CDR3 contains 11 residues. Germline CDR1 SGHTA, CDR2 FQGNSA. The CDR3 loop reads CASSFPYIQYF. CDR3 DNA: TGTGCCAGCAGCTTTCCGTACATTCAGTACTTC.

The chain's CDR3 is CASSQASQGYEQYF. The CDR3 DNA reads as TGCGCCAGCAGCCAAGCATCACAGGGCTACGAGCAGTACTTC. The chain recombines TRBV4-3 with TRBJ2-7; perhaps TRBD1 as D (6 bases). V was clipped by 1 base and J by 3 bases, with 10 bases between them. The CDR3 totals 14 residues. CDR1 and CDR2 from the germline V gene are LGHNA and YSLEER.

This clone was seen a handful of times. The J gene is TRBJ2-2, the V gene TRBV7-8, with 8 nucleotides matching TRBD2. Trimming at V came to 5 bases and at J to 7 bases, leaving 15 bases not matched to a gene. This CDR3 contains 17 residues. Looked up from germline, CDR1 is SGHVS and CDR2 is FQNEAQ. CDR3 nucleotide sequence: TGTGCCAGCAGCCAAATAACGGGAGGGAACGGATACGGGGAGCTGTTTTTT. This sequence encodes CASSQITGGNGYGELFF. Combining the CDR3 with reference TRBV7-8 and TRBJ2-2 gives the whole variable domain GAGVSQSPRYKVAKRGQDVALRCDPISGHVSLFWYQQALGQGPEFLTYFQNEAQLDKSGLPSDRFFAERPEGSVSTLKIQRTQQEDSAVYLCASSQITGGNGYGELFFGEGSRLTVL.

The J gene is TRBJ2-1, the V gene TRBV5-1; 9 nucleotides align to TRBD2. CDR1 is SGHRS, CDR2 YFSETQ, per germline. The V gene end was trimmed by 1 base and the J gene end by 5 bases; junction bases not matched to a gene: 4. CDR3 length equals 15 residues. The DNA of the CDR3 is TGCGCCAGCAGCTTGCGTCTAGCGGGAAACAATGAGCAGTTCTTC. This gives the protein CASSLRLAGNNEQFF.

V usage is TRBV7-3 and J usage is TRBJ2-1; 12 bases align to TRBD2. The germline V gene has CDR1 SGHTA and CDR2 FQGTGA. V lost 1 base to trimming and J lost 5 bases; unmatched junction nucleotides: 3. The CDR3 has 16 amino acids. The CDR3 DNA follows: TGTGCCAGCAGCTTAATGGGACTAGCGGGTAACAATGAGCAGTTCTTC. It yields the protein CASSLMGLAGNNEQFF.

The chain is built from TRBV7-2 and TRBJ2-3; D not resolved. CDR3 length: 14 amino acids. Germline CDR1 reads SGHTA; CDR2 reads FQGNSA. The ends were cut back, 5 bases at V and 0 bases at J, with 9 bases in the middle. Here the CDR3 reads CASSEETSTDTQYF. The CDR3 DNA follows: TGTGCCAGCAGCGAGGAGACTAGCACAGATACGCAGTATTTT. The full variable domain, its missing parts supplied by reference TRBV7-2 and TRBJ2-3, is GAGVSQSPSNKVTEKGKDVELRCDPISGHTALYWYRQSLGQGLEFLIYFQGNSAPDKSGLPSDRFSAERTGGSVSTLTIQRTQQEDSAVYLCASSEETSTDTQYFGPGTRLTVL.

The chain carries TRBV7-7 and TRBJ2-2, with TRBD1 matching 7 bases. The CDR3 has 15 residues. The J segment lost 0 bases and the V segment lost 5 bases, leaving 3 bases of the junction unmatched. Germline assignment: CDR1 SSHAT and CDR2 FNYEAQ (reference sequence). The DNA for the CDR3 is TGTGCCAGCAGCCAACAGGGGCCGAACACCGGGGAGCTGTTTTTT. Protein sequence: CASSQQGPNTGELFF. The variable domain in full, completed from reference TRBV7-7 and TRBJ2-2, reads GAGVSQSPRYKVTKRGQDVTLRCDPISSHATLYWYQQALGQGPEFLTYFNYEAQPDKSGLPSDRFSAERPEGSISTLTIQRTEQRDSAMYRCASSQQGPNTGELFFGEGSRLTVL.

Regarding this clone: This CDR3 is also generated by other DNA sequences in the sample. CDR3 bases: TGTGCCAGCAGCTTGGGACAAGCGGCAACTAATGAAAAACTGTTTTTT. It codes for CASSLGQAATNEKLFF. The chain combines TRBV7-9 with TRBJ1-4, with a tentative D call TRBD1 (6 bases). V lost 3 bases, J lost 0 bases, and 11 bases lay in between. The CDR3 covers 16 residues. CDR1 is SEHNR, CDR2 FQNEAQ, per germline (reference sequence).